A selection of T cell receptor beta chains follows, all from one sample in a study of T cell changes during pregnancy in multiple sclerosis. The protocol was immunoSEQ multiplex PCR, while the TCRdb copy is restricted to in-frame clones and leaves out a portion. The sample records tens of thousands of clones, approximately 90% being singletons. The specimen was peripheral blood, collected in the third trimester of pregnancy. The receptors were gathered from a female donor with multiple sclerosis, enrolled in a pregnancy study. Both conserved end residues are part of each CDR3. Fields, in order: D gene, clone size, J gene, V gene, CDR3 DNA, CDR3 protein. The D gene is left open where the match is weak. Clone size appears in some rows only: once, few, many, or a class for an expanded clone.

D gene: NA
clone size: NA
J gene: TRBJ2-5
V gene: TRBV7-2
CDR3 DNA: TGTGCCAGCAGCTTAGCGAGGAAGGAGACCCAGTACTTC
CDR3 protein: CASSLARKETQYF

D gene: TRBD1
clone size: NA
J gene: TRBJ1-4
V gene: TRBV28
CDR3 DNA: TGTGCCAGCAAATTAGGGGGACAGGGTAATGAAAAACTGTTTTTT
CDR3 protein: CASKLGGQGNEKLFF

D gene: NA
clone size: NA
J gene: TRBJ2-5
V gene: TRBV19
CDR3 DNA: TGTGCCAGTAGTCCCATGGGGGCGGTGGAGACCCAGTACTTC
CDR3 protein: CASSPMGAVETQYF

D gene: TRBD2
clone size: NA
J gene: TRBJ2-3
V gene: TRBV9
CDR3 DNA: TGTGCCAGCAGCGTTACTAGCGGGAGCCCCACAGATACGCAGTATTTT
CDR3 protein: CASSVTSGSPTDTQYF

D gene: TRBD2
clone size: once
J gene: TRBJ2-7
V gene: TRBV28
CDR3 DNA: TGTGCCAGCAAAGCGGGATGGAACGAGCAGTACTTC
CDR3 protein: CASKAGWNEQYF

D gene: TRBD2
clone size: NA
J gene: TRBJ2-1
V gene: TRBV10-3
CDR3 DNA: TGTGCCATCAGAAGGGGACTAGCGGGAGAAAGTGAGCAGTTCTTC
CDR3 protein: CAIRRGLAGESEQFF

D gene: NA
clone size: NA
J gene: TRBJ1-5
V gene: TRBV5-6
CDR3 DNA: TGTGCCAGCAGCTTAGCCGACTCGGGCAATCAGCCCCAGCATTTT
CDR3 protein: CASSLADSGNQPQHF

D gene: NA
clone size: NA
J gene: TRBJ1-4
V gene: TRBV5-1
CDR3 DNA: TGCGCCAGCAGCCCGGGGCGGGAGAATGAAAAACTGTTTTTT
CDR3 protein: CASSPGRENEKLFF

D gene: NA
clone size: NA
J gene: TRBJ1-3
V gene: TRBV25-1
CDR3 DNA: TGTGCCAGCAGTGAATCATGGGCACAGTTCTCTGGAAACACCATATATTTT
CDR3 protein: CASSESWAQFSGNTIYF

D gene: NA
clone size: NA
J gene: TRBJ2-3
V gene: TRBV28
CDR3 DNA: TGTGCCAGCAGGGGGCAGCCCCATACGCAGTATTTT
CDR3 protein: CASRGQPHTQYF

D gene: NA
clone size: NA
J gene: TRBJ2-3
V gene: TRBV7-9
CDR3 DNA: TGTGCCAGCAGCTTAGATGGGGAGAATACGCAGTATTTT
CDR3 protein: CASSLDGENTQYF

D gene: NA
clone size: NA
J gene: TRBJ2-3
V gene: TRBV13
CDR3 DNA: TGTGCCAGCAGCTTAGGGGGAGCCACAGATACGCAGTATTTT
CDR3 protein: CASSLGGATDTQYF

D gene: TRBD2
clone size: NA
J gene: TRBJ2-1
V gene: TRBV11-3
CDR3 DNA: TGTGCCAGCAGCCCCCGGACTAGCGGGGGGGAGCAGTTCTTC
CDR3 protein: CASSPRTSGGEQFF

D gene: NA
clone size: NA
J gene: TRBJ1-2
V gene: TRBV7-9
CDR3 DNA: TGTGCCAGCAGCTTAGGGGCAGGCAATTATGGCTACACCTTC
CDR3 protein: CASSLGAGNYGYTF

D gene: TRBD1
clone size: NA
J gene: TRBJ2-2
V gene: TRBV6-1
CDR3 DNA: TGTGCCAGCAGGGAAACCGGGACAGAGACCGGGGAGCTGTTTTTT
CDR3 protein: CASRETGTETGELFF

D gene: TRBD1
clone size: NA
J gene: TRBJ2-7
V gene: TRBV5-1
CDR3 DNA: TGCGCCAGCAGCCCGGGACAGGGGGCGATTTCCTACGAGCAGTACTTC
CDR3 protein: CASSPGQGAISYEQYF

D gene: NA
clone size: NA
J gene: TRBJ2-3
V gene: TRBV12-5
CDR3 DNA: TGTGCTAGTGGTTTGTCATTGTCAGATACGCAGTATTTT
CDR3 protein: CASGLSLSDTQYF

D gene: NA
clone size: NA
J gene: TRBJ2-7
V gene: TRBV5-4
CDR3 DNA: TGTGCCAGCAGCTTTGACAGGAACTACGAGCAGTACTTC
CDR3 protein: CASSFDRNYEQYF

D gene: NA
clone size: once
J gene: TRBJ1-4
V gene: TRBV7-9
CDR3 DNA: TGTGCCAGCAGCGACAGATGGAATGAAAAACTGTTTTTT
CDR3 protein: CASSDRWNEKLFF

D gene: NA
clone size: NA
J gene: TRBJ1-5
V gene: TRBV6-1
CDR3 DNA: TGTGCCAGCAGTGAAGCATACAGATATAGCAATCAGCCCCAGCATTTT
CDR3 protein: CASSEAYRYSNQPQHF

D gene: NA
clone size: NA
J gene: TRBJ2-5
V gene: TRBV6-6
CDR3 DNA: TGTGCCAGCGACAGTCGGGACTCAGGAGAGACCCAGTACTTC
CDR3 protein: CASDSRDSGETQYF

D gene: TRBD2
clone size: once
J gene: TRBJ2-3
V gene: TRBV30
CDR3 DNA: TGTGCCTGCTCACTAGCGGGGGGAGGAGATACGCAGTATTTT
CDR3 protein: CACSLAGGGDTQYF

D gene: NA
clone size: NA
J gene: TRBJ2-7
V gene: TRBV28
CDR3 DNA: TGTGCCAGCAGCCTATCCCCCTACGAGCAGTACTTC
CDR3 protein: CASSLSPYEQYF

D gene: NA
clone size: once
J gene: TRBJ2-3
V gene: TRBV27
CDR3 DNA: TGTGCCAGCAGTTTTAGCCCTCCAGATACGCAGTATTTT
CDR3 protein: CASSFSPPDTQYF

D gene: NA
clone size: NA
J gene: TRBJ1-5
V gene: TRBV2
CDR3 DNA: TGTGCCAGCAGGTTCACAGGTAATCAGCCCCAGCATTTT
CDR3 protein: CASRFTGNQPQHF

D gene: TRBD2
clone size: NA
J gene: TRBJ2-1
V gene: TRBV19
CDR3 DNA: TGTGCCAGTAGTATAGGGCTAGCGGCGTACAATGAGCAGTTCTTC
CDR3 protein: CASSIGLAAYNEQFF

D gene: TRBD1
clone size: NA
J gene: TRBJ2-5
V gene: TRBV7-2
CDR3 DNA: TGTGCCAGCAGCTTACAAATGACAGGGCGGGAGACCCAGTACTTC
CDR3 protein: CASSLQMTGRETQYF

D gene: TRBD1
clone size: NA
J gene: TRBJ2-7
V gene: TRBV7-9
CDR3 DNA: TGTGCCAGCAGCCGGGACAGGGACTACGAGCAGTACTTC
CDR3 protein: CASSRDRDYEQYF

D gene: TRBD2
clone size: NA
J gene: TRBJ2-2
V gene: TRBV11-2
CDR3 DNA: TGTGCCAGCAGCTCGCGGGAGGGCCGGTTGCTGTTTTTT
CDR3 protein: CASSSREGRLLFF

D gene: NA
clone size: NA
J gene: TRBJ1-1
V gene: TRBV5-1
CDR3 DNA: TGCGCCAGCAGCTTGGTAGCCCAGAACACTGAAGCTTTCTTT
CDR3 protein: CASSLVAQNTEAFF

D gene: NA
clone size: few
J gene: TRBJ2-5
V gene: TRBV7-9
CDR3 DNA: TGTGCCAGCAGCTTATCCGACTCCAACCCAGACGCGGAGACCCAGTACTTC
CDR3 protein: CASSLSDSNPDAETQYF

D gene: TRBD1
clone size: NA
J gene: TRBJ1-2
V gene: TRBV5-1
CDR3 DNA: TGCGCCAGCAGCTTAGGGGGCGCCTATGGCTACACCTTC
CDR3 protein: CASSLGGAYGYTF